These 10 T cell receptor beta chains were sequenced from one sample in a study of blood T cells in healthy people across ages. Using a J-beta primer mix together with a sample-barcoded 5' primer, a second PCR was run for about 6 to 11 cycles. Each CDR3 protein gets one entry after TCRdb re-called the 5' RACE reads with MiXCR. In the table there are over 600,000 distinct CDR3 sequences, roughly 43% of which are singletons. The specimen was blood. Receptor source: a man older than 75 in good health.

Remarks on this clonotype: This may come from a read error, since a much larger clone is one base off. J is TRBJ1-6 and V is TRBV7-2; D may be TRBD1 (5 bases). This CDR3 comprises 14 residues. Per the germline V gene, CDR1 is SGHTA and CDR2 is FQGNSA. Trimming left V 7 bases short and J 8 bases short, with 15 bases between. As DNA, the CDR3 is TGTGCCAGCACAGGGATAGGGCGACATTCACCCCTCCACTTT. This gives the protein CASTGIGRHSPLHF.

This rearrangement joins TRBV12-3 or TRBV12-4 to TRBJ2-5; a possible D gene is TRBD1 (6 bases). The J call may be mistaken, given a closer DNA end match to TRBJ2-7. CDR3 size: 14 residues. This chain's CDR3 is CASSQQGRVYEQYF. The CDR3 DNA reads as TGTGCCAGCAGTCAACAGGGTCGGGTTTACGAGCAGTACTTC.

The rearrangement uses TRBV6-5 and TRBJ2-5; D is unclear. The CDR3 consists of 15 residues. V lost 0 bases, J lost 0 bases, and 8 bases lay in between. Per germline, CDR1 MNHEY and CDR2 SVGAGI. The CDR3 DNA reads TGTGCCAGCAGTTACTCTTGGCAGAACCAAGAGACCCAGTACTTC. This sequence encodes CASSYSWQNQETQYF.

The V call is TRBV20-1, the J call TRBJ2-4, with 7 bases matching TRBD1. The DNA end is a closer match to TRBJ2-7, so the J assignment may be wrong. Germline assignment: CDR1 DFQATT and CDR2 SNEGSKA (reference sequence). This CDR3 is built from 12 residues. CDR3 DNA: TGCAGTGTCCGGGGACAGCAATACGAGCAGTACTTC. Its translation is CSVRGQQYEQYF.

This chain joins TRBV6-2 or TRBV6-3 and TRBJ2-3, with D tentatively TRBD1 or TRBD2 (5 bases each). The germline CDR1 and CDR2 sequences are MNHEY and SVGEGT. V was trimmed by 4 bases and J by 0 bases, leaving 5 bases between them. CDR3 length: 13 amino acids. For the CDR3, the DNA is TGTGCCAGCAGTTGGGACAGCACAGATACGCAGTATTTT. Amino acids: CASSWDSTDTQYF.

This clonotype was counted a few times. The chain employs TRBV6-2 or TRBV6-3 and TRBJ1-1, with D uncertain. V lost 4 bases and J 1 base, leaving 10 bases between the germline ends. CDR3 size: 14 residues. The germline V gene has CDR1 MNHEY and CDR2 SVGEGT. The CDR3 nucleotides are TGTGCCAGCAGTTCAAATGTAAGGAACACTGAAGCTTTCTTT. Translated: CASSSNVRNTEAFF.

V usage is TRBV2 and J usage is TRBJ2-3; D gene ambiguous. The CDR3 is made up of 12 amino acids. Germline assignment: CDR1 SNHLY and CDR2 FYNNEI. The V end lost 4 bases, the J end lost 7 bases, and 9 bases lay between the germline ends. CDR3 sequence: CASSGAAYTQYF. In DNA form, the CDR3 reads TGTGCCAGCAGTGGGGCAGCATATACGCAGTATTTT.

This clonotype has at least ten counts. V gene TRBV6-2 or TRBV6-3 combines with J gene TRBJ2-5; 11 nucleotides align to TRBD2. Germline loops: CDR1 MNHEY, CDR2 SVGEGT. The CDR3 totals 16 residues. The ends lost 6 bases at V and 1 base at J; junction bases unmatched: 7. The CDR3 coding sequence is TGTGCCAGCAGAGAGGTTGGGACTAGCGGCCAAGAGACCCAGTACTTC. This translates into CASREVGTSGQETQYF.

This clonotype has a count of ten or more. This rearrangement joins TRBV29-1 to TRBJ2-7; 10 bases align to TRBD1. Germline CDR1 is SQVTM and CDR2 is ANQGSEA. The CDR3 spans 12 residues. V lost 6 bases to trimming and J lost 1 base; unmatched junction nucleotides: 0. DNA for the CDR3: TGCAGCGTGGGACAGGGGTCCTACGAGCAGTACTTC. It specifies CSVGQGSYEQYF.

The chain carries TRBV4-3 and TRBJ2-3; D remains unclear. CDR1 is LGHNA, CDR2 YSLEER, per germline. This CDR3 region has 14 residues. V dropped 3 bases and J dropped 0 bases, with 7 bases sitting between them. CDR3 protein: CASSQETSTDTQYF. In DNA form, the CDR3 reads TGCGCCAGCAGCCAGGAAACTAGCACAGATACGCAGTATTTT.